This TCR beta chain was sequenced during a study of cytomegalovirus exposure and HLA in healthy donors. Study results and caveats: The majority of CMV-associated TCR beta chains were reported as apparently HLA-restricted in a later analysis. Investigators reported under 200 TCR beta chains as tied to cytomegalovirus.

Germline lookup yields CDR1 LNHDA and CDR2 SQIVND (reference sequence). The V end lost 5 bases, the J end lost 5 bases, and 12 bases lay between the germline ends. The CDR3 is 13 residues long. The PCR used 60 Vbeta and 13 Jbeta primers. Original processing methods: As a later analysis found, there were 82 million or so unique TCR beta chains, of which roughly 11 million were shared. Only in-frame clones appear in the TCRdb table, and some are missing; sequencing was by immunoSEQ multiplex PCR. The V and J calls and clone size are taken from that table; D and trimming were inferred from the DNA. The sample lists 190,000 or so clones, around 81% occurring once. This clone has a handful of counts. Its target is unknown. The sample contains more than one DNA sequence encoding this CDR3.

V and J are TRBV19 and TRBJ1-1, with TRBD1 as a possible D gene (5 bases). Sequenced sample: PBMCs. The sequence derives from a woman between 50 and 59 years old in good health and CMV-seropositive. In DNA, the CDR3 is TGTGCCAGTAGTTTGGGCAGGGCGACTGAAGCTTTCTTT. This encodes CASSLGRATEAFF.